This T cell receptor beta chain was sequenced for a study of human T cells and chemical hapten exposure. Study-level background: The scalp of each patient received a weekly diphenylcyclopropenone dose for the full approximately 26-week study. Patch testing was performed with 0.01% DPC on the upper back, with reading at 6 days.

A single record per CDR3 protein comes from TCRdb applying MiXCR to the RACE reads. Of about 380,000 distinct CDR3 sequences in the sample, approximately 5.1% were seen once. This CDR3 has 14 amino acids. Between the trimmed V and J ends, which lost 6 bases and 4 bases, there was a span of 15 bases. Germline values: CDR1 MNHEY, CDR2 SVGEGT. Time point reported: pre-sensitization, week 0. Treatment in this sample: therapeutic diphenylcyclopropenone sensitization with weekly scalp DPC. Only after blood had been drawn was each patch test applied. This clonotype was sampled from a woman in her forties or fifties with alopecia areata. Some clones in this sample may be carry-over from other donors' samples. The sample consisted of whole blood, taken in connection with sensitization to the hapten diphenylcyclopropenone (DPC). This chain connects TRBV6-2 or TRBV6-3 to TRBJ1-1; unclear D gene. The CDR3 loop reads CASSLEPTITEAFF. The CDR3 coding sequence is TGTGCCAGCAGCCTGGAACCGACGATCACTGAAGCTTTCTTT.